This paragraph reports one T cell receptor beta chain. A few counts support this clone. Which antigen it targets is not known. The sample holds no much larger clone one base away, and base qualities are not on file. Patients with autoimmune disease history or receiving systemic immunosuppression were excluded from the trial. In every dose cohort, peripheral blood was drawn for TCR sequencing at baseline, cycle 4 day 1, and cycle 7 day 1. Samples were obtained from an open-label, multicenter, first-in-human phase I dose-escalation trial of ivuxolimab. Adults with locally advanced or metastatic head and neck squamous cell, hepatocellular, melanoma or renal cell carcinoma were enrolled in the trial. Before TCR sequencing, CD4+ T cells and CD8+ T cells were sorted from peripheral blood as separate populations. The data derive from a study of OX40 agonist ivuxolimab in advanced cancers. For context, the study as a whole: Ivuxolimab, which targeted the costimulatory receptor OX40 (CD134), was an agonistic, fully human IgG2 monoclonal antibody. Intravenous ivuxolimab was administered to patients every 2 weeks at six dose levels: 0.01, 0.1, 0.3, 1.5, 3 and 10 mg/kg. Among the roughly 54 dose-escalation patients, approximately 20 had hepatocellular carcinoma, around 15 melanoma, 9 renal cell carcinoma and 9 head and neck cancer. In the dose-escalation cohort, approximately 82% of patients were male, and the mean age was approximately 60 years with a range of roughly 20 to 85. Patients were allowed to have had prior anti-PD-1, anti-PD-L1 or anti-CTLA-4 therapy, and 40% of the dose-escalation patients had been treated with checkpoint inhibitors. Partial responses occurred in three dose-escalation patients: two with cutaneous melanoma and one with hepatocellular carcinoma. The purpose of peripheral TCRbeta sequencing was to test whether ivuxolimab changed TCR sequence diversity and led to clonal T-cell expansion. The paper reports the monotherapy dose-escalation portion (N of about 47 patients) of the phase I ivuxolimab trial. The paper's findings and limits, for the study overall: At doses of 0.1 to 3.0 mg/kg, clonal expansion of both CD4+ and CD8+ blood T cells was observed from baseline to week 6. Partial responders in the 0.1-3.0 mg/kg groups had among the lowest normalized peripheral clonal expansion, especially among CD8+ T cells. The antigen specificity of the clonally expanded peripheral T cells was not determined. After ivuxolimab, more expanded clones were found on average in CD8+ T cells than in CD4+ T cells. Low levels of normalized T-cell clonal expansion were also shown by some nonresponding patients.

To sequence the TCRbeta CDR3 region, genomic DNA was isolated from the sorted cells. TCRbeta CDR3 regions were sequenced using the immunoSEQ Assay. TCRdb provides this immuneACCESS table in a form limited to in-frame rearrangements. Some clones are lacking; in checked studies, under half of them reflect an unresolved V gene, and why the rest are absent is not known. Within this sample are roughly 28,000 clones, with 65% to 80% of them counted one time only. Over 25% of the sample goes to the ten largest clones. V and J lose 3 bases and 3 bases, and a span of 14 bases separates them. As encoded in the germline V gene, CDR1 is SGHDN while CDR2 is FVKESK. The CDR3 runs 15 amino acids, cysteine and phenylalanine included. The entry retains the CDR3 DNA only, 45 bases that are in frame from base 1.

This TCR derives from an adult with an advanced solid tumor such as melanoma, head and neck, liver or kidney cancer. The source material was CD4+ or CD8+ T cells sorted from blood, sampled in a trial of the OX40 agonist ivuxolimab. Recombination connected TRBV14 to TRBJ1-1; no D segment can be confidently identified. The DNA is TGTGCCAGCAGCCAGAGTTTGAGTATCGACACTGAAGCTTTCTTT. Protein translation: CASSQSLSIDTEAFF. With the portions outside the CDR3 filled from the reference TRBV14 and TRBJ1-1 genes, the complete variable region becomes EAGVTQFPSHSVIEKGQTVTLRCDPISGHDNLYWYRRVMGKEIKFLLHFVKESKQDESGMPNNRFLAERTGGTYSTLKVQPAELEDSGVYFCASSQSLSIDTEAFFGQGTRLTVV.